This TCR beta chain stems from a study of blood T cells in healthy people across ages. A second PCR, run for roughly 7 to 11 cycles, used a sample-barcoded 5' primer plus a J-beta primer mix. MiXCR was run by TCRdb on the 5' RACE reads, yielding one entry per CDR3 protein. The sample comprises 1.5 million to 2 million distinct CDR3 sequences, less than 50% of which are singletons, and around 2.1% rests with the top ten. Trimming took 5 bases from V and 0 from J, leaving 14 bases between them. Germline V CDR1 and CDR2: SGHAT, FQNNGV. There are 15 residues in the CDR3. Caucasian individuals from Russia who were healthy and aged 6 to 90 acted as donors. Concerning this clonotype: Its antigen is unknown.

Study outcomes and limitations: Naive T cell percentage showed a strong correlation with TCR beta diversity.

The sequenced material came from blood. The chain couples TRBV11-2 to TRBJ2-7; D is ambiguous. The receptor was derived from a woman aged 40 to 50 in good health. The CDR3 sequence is CASSRSQDPSYEQYF. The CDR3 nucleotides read TGTGCCAGCAGCCGAAGCCAGGACCCCTCCTACGAGCAGTACTTC.